The 29 T cell receptor beta chains below all came from one sample that was sequenced in a study of cytomegalovirus exposure and HLA in healthy donors. PCR involved 60 Vbeta and 13 Jbeta primers. The table came from immunoSEQ multiplex PCR; TCRdb's copy has only in-frame clones and leaves some out. This repertoire shows more than 90,000 clones, around three quarters found once; its top ten account for roughly 4.1%. The specimen was PBMCs. Receptor source: a man aged 40-49 years in good health and CMV-seronegative.

The J gene is TRBJ2-5, the V gene TRBV7-6; perhaps TRBD1 as D (5 bases). The better agreement between TRBJ2-7 and the DNA end casts doubt on the J call. In germline, CDR1 is SGHVS, CDR2 FNYEAQ. CDR3 length: 16 residues. In DNA form, the CDR3 reads TGTGCCAGCAGCTTAGCCGGGCAGGGCCAAGCCCACGAGCAGTACTTC. Its protein product is CASSLAGQGQAHEQYF.

The gene calls are TRBV7-9 and TRBJ2-3, with 15 nucleotides matching TRBD2. The junction had 4 bases not matched to a gene; V was cut back by 3 bases and J by 9 bases. This CDR3 has 15 residues. Germline V gene data show CDR1 as SEHNR and CDR2 as FQNEAQ (reference sequence). The CDR3 protein is CASSFLGLAGGTQYF. The DNA for the CDR3 is TGTGCCAGCAGCTTCTTGGGACTAGCGGGGGGAACGCAGTATTTT.

This chain connects TRBV28 to TRBJ2-7; no reliable D call. Germline values: CDR1 MDHEN, CDR2 SYDVKM. This CDR3 comprises 12 residues. Trimming stripped 7 bases from V and 3 bases from J, with 10 bases between. DNA of the CDR3: TGTGCCAGCACCTCTGGGGACTACGAGCAGTACGTC. This codes for CASTSGDYEQYV.

The CDR3 loop is CASSEQGARGNTIYF. CDR3 DNA: TGTGCCAGCTCGGAACAGGGGGCGCGTGGAAACACCATATATTTT. The V and J genes are TRBV18 and TRBJ1-3, with TRBD1 matching over 9 bases. With 6 bases clipped from V and 3 bases from J, the junction kept 6 bases outside the gene matches. This CDR3 comprises 15 residues. Looked up from germline, CDR1 is KGHSH and CDR2 is LQKENI.

The rearrangement links TRBV6-5 to TRBJ2-3, with no clear D. This CDR3 is built from 16 residues. The V gene lost 4 bases and the J gene lost 0 bases, with 14 bases spanning the gap. From germline, CDR1 is MNHEY and CDR2 SVGAGI. The DNA for the CDR3 is TGTGCCAGCAGTTCCAACCCCAGCGTAAGCACAGATACGCAGTATTTT. Amino acids: CASSSNPSVSTDTQYF.

This chain uses TRBV7-9 with TRBJ1-6, with 8 positions matching TRBD1. V was pared by 3 bases and J by 7 bases, with 5 bases of the junction left unmatched. The CDR3 consists of 15 residues. The germline gives CDR1 SEHNR, CDR2 FQNEAQ (reference sequence). The CDR3 protein is CASSFFPGGNSPLHF. Written as DNA, the CDR3 is TGTGCCAGCAGCTTTTTCCCAGGGGGCAATTCACCCCTCCACTTT.

This clone was detected only once. V and J are TRBV30 and TRBJ2-7; 9 nucleotides agree with TRBD1. J gave up 3 bases and V 4 bases, and 7 bases lay outside the gene matches. The CDR3 sequence is 14 residues long. Germline CDR1 GTSNPN, CDR2 SVGIG (reference sequence). The DNA of the CDR3 is TGTGCCTGGACAGTAGGGACAGGGATCTACGAGCAGTACTTC. This codes for CAWTVGTGIYEQYF.

CDR3 in DNA: TGTGCCAGTAGTATAGATCAGAGGGCGTGGACTAGCGGGGGACTAGACAATGAGCAGTTCTTC. It yields the protein CASSIDQRAWTSGGLDNEQFF. The V gene is TRBV19, the J gene TRBJ2-1, with 13 bases matching TRBD2. The CDR3 consists of 21 residues. Unmatched junction bases numbered 16, after V lost 0 bases and J lost 5 bases. Per germline, CDR1 LNHDA and CDR2 SQIVND (reference sequence).

This clone was seen a few times. The chain uses TRBV28 and TRBJ1-1; perhaps TRBD1 as D (6 bases). Germline V gene sequence: CDR1 MDHEN, CDR2 SYDVKM. V dropped 7 bases and J dropped 2 bases, with 20 bases sitting between them. This CDR3 spans 16 amino acids. The CDR3 nucleotides read TGTGCCAGCACCGACCAGGGGAGAGCGGGAAACACTGAAGCTTTCTTT. This gives the protein CASTDQGRAGNTEAFF. Looking up the rest from reference TRBV28 and TRBJ1-1 gives the full variable domain: DVKVTQSSRYLVKRTGEKVFLECVQDMDHENMFWYRQDPGLGLRLIYFSYDVKMKEKGDIPEGYSVSREKKERFSLILESASTNQTSMYLCASTDQGRAGNTEAFFGQGTRLTVV.

The rearrangement joins TRBV28 to TRBJ1-5; TRBD1 agrees at 7 bases. This CDR3 has 15 residues. The germline gives CDR1 MDHEN, CDR2 SYDVKM. V lost 2 bases, J lost 2 bases, and 3 bases stayed unmatched. The CDR3 DNA sequence: TGTGCCAGCAGTTTACAGGGGGGCGGCAATCAGCCCCAGCATTTT. This encodes CASSLQGGGNQPQHF.

The chain carries TRBV7-6 and TRBJ2-7, with TRBD1 identical over 7 bases. Germline CDR1 reads SGHVS; CDR2 reads FNYEAQ. V was pared by 5 bases and J by 1 base, with 5 bases of the junction left unmatched. This CDR3 region has 14 residues. As DNA, the CDR3 is TGTGCCAGCAGCGCAGCACAGGGGTCCTACGAGCAGTACGTC. It yields the protein CASSAAQGSYEQYV.

This clone was recorded a few times. This chain uses TRBV19 with TRBJ1-2; TRBD1 agrees at 9 bases. Trimming removed 4 bases from V and 5 bases from J; junction bases left unmatched: 2. The CDR3 sequence is 13 residues long. Germline V gene sequence: CDR1 LNHDA, CDR2 SQIVND (reference sequence). The CDR3 loop reads CASSSGQGYGYTF. CDR3 DNA sequence: TGTGCCAGTAGTAGTGGACAGGGGTATGGCTACACCTTC.

This clone turned up a few times. The chain has TRBV4-1 and TRBJ1-2, with 9 bases aligning to TRBD1. This CDR3 has 16 residues. Germline CDR1 reads MGHRA; CDR2 reads YSYEKL. V shed 0 bases, J shed 4 bases, and the junction held 6 bases outside the gene matches. DNA for the CDR3: TGCGCCAGCAGCCAAGAAGGGACAGGGAGGGGCTATGGCTACACCTTC. Translated: CASSQEGTGRGYGYTF.

The chain recombines TRBV5-1 with TRBJ1-1, with 7 bases matching TRBD1. The CDR3 totals 17 residues. J gave up 1 base and V 4 bases, and 13 bases lay outside the gene matches. CDR1 is SGHRS, CDR2 YFSETQ, per germline. CDR3 DNA: TGCGCCAGCAGCCCTTGGGGGCAGGGGGGAAGGAACACTGAAGCTTTCTTT. Residues: CASSPWGQGGRNTEAFF.

The chain links TRBV7-9 to TRBJ1-1; no definite D call. This CDR3 is built from 13 residues. CDR1 is SEHNR, CDR2 FQNEAQ, per germline (reference sequence). V dropped 5 bases and J dropped 1 base, with 8 bases sitting between them. The CDR3 coding sequence is TGTGCCAGCAGCGGGAGGGCGAACACTGAAGCTTTCTTT. Encoded protein: CASSGRANTEAFF.

This clone showed up just a few times. This chain links TRBV28 with TRBJ1-4; D is possibly TRBD1 (6 bases). V was shortened by 5 bases and J by 8 bases, with 9 bases between the two germline ends. This CDR3 has 12 amino acids. Germline V gives CDR1 MDHEN, CDR2 SYDVKM. CDR3 amino acids: CASSITGEKLFF. For the CDR3, the DNA is TGTGCCAGCAGTATCACAGGGGAAAAACTGTTTTTT.

This chain connects TRBV4-2 to TRBJ1-4, with D perhaps matching TRBD1 (6 bases). The V end lost 0 bases, the J end lost 3 bases, and 29 bases lay between the germline ends. The CDR3 loop spans 22 amino acids. Germline V gene lookup returns CDR1 LGHNA and CDR2 YNFKEQ. CDR3 loop: CASSQEWPWRTAGSGPNEKLFF. The CDR3 nucleotides are TGTGCCAGCAGCCAAGAATGGCCCTGGCGGACAGCCGGTAGTGGGCCTAATGAAAAACTGTTTTTT.

The chain recombines TRBV2 with TRBJ2-1; 7 nucleotides align to TRBD1. The CDR3 spans 16 residues. Germline trimming cut 7 bases from V and 5 bases from J; bases unmatched to any gene: 14. Germline V lookup: CDR1 SNHLY, CDR2 FYNNEI. DNA of the CDR3: TGTGCCAGCACAAGGCTGACAGGGTATTCCCACAATGAGCAGTTCTTC. Protein: CASTRLTGYSHNEQFF.

The V and J genes are TRBV5-1 and TRBJ2-5, with TRBD1 identical over 8 bases. Germline CDR1 is SGHRS and CDR2 is YFSETQ. After removal of 8 bases from V and 5 bases from J, the junction contained 14 bases not matched to a gene. The CDR3 runs 15 residues. CDR3 in amino acids: CASYQGQGGGETQYF. The DNA for the CDR3 is TGCGCCAGTTATCAAGGACAGGGCGGAGGGGAGACCCAGTACTTC. Supplemented by reference TRBV5-1 and TRBJ2-5, the full variable domain reads KAGVTQTPRYLIKTRGQQVTLSCSPISGHRSVSWYQQTPGQGLQFLFEYFSETQRNKGNFPGRFSGRQFSNSRSEMNVSTLELGDSALYLCASYQGQGGGETQYFGPGTRLLVL.

The chain links TRBV6-5 to TRBJ2-1; a weak D match, TRBD1 (5 bases). The V gene lost 0 bases and the J gene lost 7 bases, with 7 bases spanning the gap. The CDR3 loop spans 13 amino acids. Germline values: CDR1 MNHEY, CDR2 SVGAGI. CDR3 loop: CASSYSTANEQFF. Written as DNA, the CDR3 is TGTGCCAGCAGTTACTCGACAGCTAATGAGCAGTTCTTC.

This clone was counted only a few times. This rearrangement joins TRBV28 to TRBJ1-1; D call uncertain. Germline V gives CDR1 MDHEN, CDR2 SYDVKM. This CDR3 contains 11 residues. Trimming cost V 6 bases and J 1 base, with 3 bases left between them. CDR3: CASSRNTEAFF. The CDR3 coding sequence is TGTGCCAGCAGCCGGAACACTGAAGCTTTCTTT.

The chain uses TRBV29-1 and TRBJ2-5, with TRBD1 as a possible D gene (5 bases). From germline, CDR1 is SQVTM and CDR2 ANQGSEA. Trimming removed 3 bases from V and 7 bases from J, with 18 bases in between. CDR3 length: 14 amino acids. CDR3 nucleotide sequence: TGCAGCGTTGATGTGGGCCAGGGTTCGGGGACCCAGTACTTC. This codes for CSVDVGQGSGTQYF.

The chain combines TRBV23-1 with TRBJ2-3; 7 bases are shared with TRBD1. TRBV23-1 is assigned to the ORF class and has an uncertain function. V shed 3 bases, J shed 4 bases, and the junction held 19 bases outside the gene matches. CDR3 length: 19 amino acids. CDR3 nucleotide sequence: TGCGCCAGCAGTCACCCCGGGACAGTCCTCCCGCCGTCCGCAGATACGCAGTATTTT. Its translation: CASSHPGTVLPPSADTQYF.

The chain's CDR3 is CASSSSGTRTYEQYV. For the CDR3, the DNA is TGTGCCAGCAGCTCCTCCGGGACAAGGACCTACGAGCAGTACGTC. The rearrangement links TRBV5-6 to TRBJ2-7, with a tentative D call TRBD1 (6 bases). This CDR3 region has 15 residues. Germline V gene data show CDR1 as SGHDT and CDR2 as YYEEEE. V lost 3 bases, J lost 2 bases, and 15 bases lay in between.

This chain connects TRBV15 to TRBJ2-3; D not resolved. Germline values: CDR1 LNHNV, CDR2 YYDKDF (reference sequence). The CDR3 is 14 residues long. Trimming shortened V by 0 bases and J by 1 base, and 5 bases separated the two germline ends. In DNA form, the CDR3 reads TGTGCCACCAGCAGAGACCGGGGCACAGATACGCAGTATTTT. It yields the protein CATSRDRGTDTQYF.

V is TRBV19 and J is TRBJ2-2; D remains unclear. In germline, CDR1 is LNHDA, CDR2 SQIVND (reference sequence). Between the trimmed V and J ends, which lost 3 bases and 0 bases, there was a span of 11 bases. The CDR3 runs 16 residues. The CDR3 protein is CASSIEEHANTGELFF. The DNA for the CDR3 is TGTGCCAGTAGTATTGAGGAACATGCGAACACCGGGGAGCTGTTTTTT.

This chain uses TRBV9 with TRBJ2-3, with D unresolved. Germline V gene data show CDR1 as SGDLS and CDR2 as YYNGEE. V lost 6 bases, J lost 2 bases, and 13 bases lay in between. This CDR3 has 14 residues. In DNA, the CDR3 is TGTGCCAGCACCCAGCGCTCCAACACAGATACGCAGTATTTT. This sequence encodes CASTQRSNTDTQYF. The full variable domain, completed using reference TRBV9 and TRBJ2-3, is DSGVTQTPKHLITATGQRVTLRCSPRSGDLSVYWYQQSLDQGLQFLIQYYNGEERAKGNILERFSAQQFPDLHSELNLSSLELGDSALYFCASTQRSNTDTQYFGPGTRLTVL.

The chain joins TRBV9 to TRBJ1-2; 7 bases agree with TRBD1. This CDR3 is built from 14 residues. V shed 6 bases, J shed 0 bases, and the junction held 5 bases outside the gene matches. The germline V gene encodes CDR1 SGDLS and CDR2 YYNGEE. The CDR3 sequence is CASMKTGTNYGYTF. The CDR3 DNA follows: TGTGCCAGCATGAAGACAGGGACTAACTATGGCTACACCTTC. Together with reference TRBV9 and TRBJ1-2, the CDR3 gives the full variable domain: DSGVTQTPKHLITATGQRVTLRCSPRSGDLSVYWYQQSLDQGLQFLIQYYNGEERAKGNILERFSAQQFPDLHSELNLSSLELGDSALYFCASMKTGTNYGYTFGSGTRLTVV.

This chain links TRBV7-9 with TRBJ2-2; the match to TRBD1 covers 8 bases. With 4 bases clipped from V and 7 bases from J, the junction kept 5 bases outside the gene matches. This CDR3 contains 14 residues. Looked up from germline, CDR1 is SEHNR and CDR2 is FQNEAQ (reference sequence). CDR3 sequence reads: CASSSRTGLGELFF. As DNA, the CDR3 is TGTGCCAGCAGCTCCCGGACAGGGCTCGGGGAGCTGTTTTTT.